The sample holds a few counts of the clone carrying this TCR beta chain. What it recognizes is unknown. This entry comes from a study of T-cell memory formation after mild COVID-19. Study at large: Clusters of TCRs were largely donor specific.

V was shortened by 3 bases and J by 5 bases, with 14 bases between the two germline ends. CDR1 and CDR2 from the germline V gene are KGHDR and SFDVKD. The CDR3 is made up of 15 amino acids. TCRdb reprocessed the 5' RACE reads with MiXCR, giving one entry per CDR3 protein. Here the sample spans about 400,000 distinct CDR3 sequences, roughly 18% being singletons. Notes on the study in general: Contracting clones localized mainly to CM and EM when CD4+ and mainly to EMRA when CD8+. Clones that contracted from day 15 to 85 had balanced CD4/CD8; later expanders were CD4+ biased.

Sequenced material: PBMCs or a T cell subset sorted from them (not recorded which). The chain combines TRBV24-1 with TRBJ2-3, with D tentatively TRBD2 (5 bases). This TCR came from a man between 18 and 35 years old who had mild COVID-19 (a few samples of this study predate the infection). Cell type and time point are not known. Here the CDR3 reads CATSDPDKAVDTQYF. In DNA, the CDR3 is TGTGCCACCAGTGATCCTGACAAAGCGGTAGATACGCAGTATTTT.